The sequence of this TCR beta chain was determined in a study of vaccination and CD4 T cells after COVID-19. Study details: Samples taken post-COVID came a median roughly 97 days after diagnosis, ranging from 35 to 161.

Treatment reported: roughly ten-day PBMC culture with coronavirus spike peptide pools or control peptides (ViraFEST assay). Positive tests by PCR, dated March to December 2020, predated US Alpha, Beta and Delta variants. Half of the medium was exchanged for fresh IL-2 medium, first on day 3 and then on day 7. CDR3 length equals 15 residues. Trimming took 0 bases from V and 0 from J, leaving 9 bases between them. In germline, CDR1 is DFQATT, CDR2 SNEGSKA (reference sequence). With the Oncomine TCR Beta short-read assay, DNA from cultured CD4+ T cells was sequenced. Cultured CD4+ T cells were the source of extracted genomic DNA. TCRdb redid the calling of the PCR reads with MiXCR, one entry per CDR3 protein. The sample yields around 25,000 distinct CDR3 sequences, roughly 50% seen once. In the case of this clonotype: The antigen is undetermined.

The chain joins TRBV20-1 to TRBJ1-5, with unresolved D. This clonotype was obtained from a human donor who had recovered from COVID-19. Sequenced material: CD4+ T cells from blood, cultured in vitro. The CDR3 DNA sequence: TGCAGTGCTAGAGAAGGCGGATATAGCAATCAGCCCCAGCATTTT. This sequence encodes CSAREGGYSNQPQHF.